The 29 T cell receptor beta chains reported below all come from one sample, sequenced in a study of blood T cell repertoires in COVID-19. The table came from immunoSEQ multiplex PCR; TCRdb's copy has only in-frame clones and leaves some out. This sample yields roughly 250,000 clones, of which roughly 89% are seen a single time; about 1.6% belongs to the top ten. Material for sequencing was peripheral blood. The origin of the receptors is a woman in her forties who had recovered from COVID-19.

The gene calls are TRBV7-6 and TRBJ2-2; 7 bases agree with TRBD1. V gave up 7 bases and J gave up 3 bases; unmatched junction bases: 11. Germline values: CDR1 SGHVS, CDR2 FNYEAQ. The CDR3 contains 16 residues. CDR3 DNA sequence: TGTGCCAGCACCTGGGGGACAGAGAAGGACACCGGGGAGCTGTTTTTT. Translating gives CASTWGTEKDTGELFF.

The rearrangement uses TRBV27 and TRBJ2-1, with 11 nucleotides matching TRBD1. Germline CDR1 and CDR2: MNHEY and SMNVEV (reference sequence). The CDR3 extends over 14 amino acids. Trimming at V came to 7 bases and at J to 3 bases, leaving 2 bases not matched to a gene. The CDR3 protein is CASTGTGGYNEQFF. The CDR3 bases are TGTGCCAGCACCGGGACAGGGGGCTACAATGAGCAGTTCTTC.

The chain uses TRBV20-1 and TRBJ2-2, with TRBD1 matching 9 bases. The CDR3 contains 14 residues. J gave up 5 bases and V 6 bases, and 7 bases lay outside the gene matches. Germline V gives CDR1 DFQATT, CDR2 SNEGSKA (reference sequence). The CDR3 bases are TGCAGTGCAAGTAGACAGGGGGTGACCGGGGAGCTGTTTTTT. Its translation: CSASRQGVTGELFF.

There are a few counts of this clone. The chain combines TRBV6-5 with TRBJ1-2; 7 bases fit TRBD1. This CDR3 contains 13 residues. V shed 6 bases and J 7 bases; nucleotides not matched to a gene: 8. From germline, CDR1 is MNHEY and CDR2 SVGAGI. CDR3 nucleotide sequence: TGTGCCAGCAGATCCGACAGGGCCACTGGCTACACCTTC. Protein: CASRSDRATGYTF.

The gene calls are TRBV15 and TRBJ2-3, with D possibly matching TRBD2 (5 bases). Trimming took off 0 bases at V and 5 bases at J, with 27 bases between the two ends. Germline V lookup: CDR1 LNHNV, CDR2 YYDKDF (reference sequence). The CDR3 extends over 20 amino acids. CDR3 DNA: TGTGCCACCAGCAGAGATGGCGGCGACAAGGCGGGCTATTACATAGATACGCAGTATTTT. It is translated as CATSRDGGDKAGYYIDTQYF.

This clone was seen more than once but under ten times. The genes are TRBV28 and TRBJ1-1; possibly TRBD1 for D (5 bases). This CDR3 is built from 16 residues. V lost 5 bases and J lost 6, with 22 bases in between. CDR1 is MDHEN, CDR2 SYDVKM, per germline. The CDR3 reads CASSPSGWGGRPEAFF. The DNA for the CDR3 is TGTGCCAGCAGTCCCTCCGGGTGGGGGGGGAGGCCTGAAGCTTTCTTT. The full variable domain, in which reference TRBV28 and TRBJ1-1 provide the parts outside the CDR3, is DVKVTQSSRYLVKRTGEKVFLECVQDMDHENMFWYRQDPGLGLRLIYFSYDVKMKEKGDIPEGYSVSREKKERFSLILESASTNQTSMYLCASSPSGWGGRPEAFFGQGTRLTVV.

This chain joins TRBV9 and TRBJ1-2; 7 bases match TRBD1. CDR1 and CDR2 from the germline V gene are SGDLS and YYNGEE. The CDR3 is 16 amino acids. With 2 bases clipped from V and 0 bases from J, the junction kept 7 bases outside the gene matches. CDR3: CASSVTQGTANYGYTF. CDR3 in DNA: TGTGCCAGCAGCGTGACTCAGGGGACAGCTAACTATGGCTACACCTTC.

V and J are TRBV7-8 and TRBJ2-5; the D is unclear. Germline V gene data show CDR1 as SGHVS and CDR2 as FQNEAQ. The CDR3 is 16 residues long. Trimming removed 1 base from V and 1 base from J, with 13 bases in between. This chain's CDR3 is CASSLERSGFQETQYF. The DNA of the CDR3 is TGTGCCAGCAGCTTAGAGAGGTCCGGGTTCCAAGAGACCCAGTACTTC. The full variable domain, with the rest looked up from reference TRBV7-8 and TRBJ2-5, is GAGVSQSPRYKVAKRGQDVALRCDPISGHVSLFWYQQALGQGPEFLTYFQNEAQLDKSGLPSDRFFAERPEGSVSTLKIQRTQQEDSAVYLCASSLERSGFQETQYFGPGTRLLVL.

The chain couples TRBV4-2 to TRBJ1-1, with D possibly being TRBD1 (6 bases). Deletions cut 1 base from V and 7 bases from J, with 10 bases between. The CDR3 has 13 amino acids. Germline V gives CDR1 LGHNA, CDR2 YNFKEQ. The CDR3 loop is CASSQATGREAFF. The CDR3 coding sequence is TGTGCCAGCAGCCAAGCAACAGGGCGTGAAGCTTTCTTT.

The chain joins TRBV5-6 to TRBJ1-2; D gene ambiguous. The CDR3 runs 14 residues. Germline CDR1 SGHDT, CDR2 YYEEEE. The ends were cut back, 0 bases at V and 0 bases at J, with 6 bases in the middle. CDR3 coding DNA: TGTGCCAGCAGCTTGGTAACTTCTAACTATGGCTACACCTTC. It translates to CASSLVTSNYGYTF.

V usage is TRBV7-2 and J usage is TRBJ1-1; D is undetermined. Germline V lookup: CDR1 SGHTA, CDR2 FQGNSA. The CDR3 is 13 amino acids. V was shortened by 5 bases and J by 2 bases, with 9 bases between the two germline ends. The CDR3 here is CASSHYYNTEAFF. In DNA, the CDR3 is TGTGCCAGCAGCCACTATTACAACACTGAAGCTTTCTTT.

The chain uses TRBV11-2 and TRBJ2-1; 7 bases fit TRBD1. V shed 1 base and J 8 bases; nucleotides not matched to a gene: 8. The CDR3 has 15 residues. Germline V gene lookup returns CDR1 SGHAT and CDR2 FQNNGV. The CDR3 DNA follows: TGTGCCAGCAGCTTAGTAGGGGGCGTAATGCATGAGCAGTTCTTC. Amino acids: CASSLVGGVMHEQFF.

This rearrangement joins TRBV10-3 to TRBJ1-6; D is ambiguous. CDR1 ENHRY and CDR2 SYGVKD come from the germline V gene. The CDR3 loop spans 14 amino acids. V was clipped by 2 bases and J by 10 bases, with 12 bases between them. CDR3 residues: CAISEQAQSSPLHF. CDR3 nucleotides: TGTGCCATCAGTGAGCAGGCCCAATCCTCACCCCTCCACTTT.

V is TRBV3-1 (or the pseudogene TRBV3-2) and J is TRBJ2-3, with 11 positions matching TRBD2. The CDR3 totals 16 residues. After removal of 3 bases from V and 2 bases from J, the junction contained 4 bases not matched to a gene. CDR1 is LGHDT and CDR2 is YNNKEL in the germline V gene (reference sequence). In DNA form, the CDR3 reads TGTGCCAGCAGCCACCTAGCGGGGGGCTACACAGATACGCAGTATTTT. It yields the protein CASSHLAGGYTDTQYF.

This sequence joins TRBV10-3 and TRBJ2-5; D perhaps matches TRBD1 (6 bases). CDR1 is ENHRY and CDR2 is SYGVKD in the germline V gene. This CDR3 contains 14 residues. The V end lost 6 bases, the J end lost 4 bases, and 15 bases lay between the germline ends. For the CDR3, the DNA is TGTGCCATCAGAGGGGCTGGGGGCGGAGAGACCCAGTACTTC. Encoded protein: CAIRGAGGGETQYF.

V gene TRBV10-2 combines with J gene TRBJ1-3, with D uncertain. Trimming removed 2 bases at V and 0 bases at J, with 5 bases between. This CDR3 has 14 amino acids. Germline assignment: CDR1 WSHSY and CDR2 SAAADI. This CDR3 reads CASSEQYSGNTIYF. DNA of the CDR3: TGCGCCAGCAGTGAGCAGTACTCTGGAAACACCATATATTTT.

The rearrangement links TRBV18 to TRBJ2-7; D possibly corresponds to TRBD2 (6 bases). CDR3 length: 12 residues. V dropped 0 bases and J dropped 7 bases, with 7 bases sitting between them. The germline gives CDR1 KGHSH, CDR2 LQKENI. The CDR3 DNA sequence: TGTGCCAGCTCACCACCGGGAGGTGAGCAGTACTTC. Protein sequence: CASSPPGGEQYF.

V gene TRBV28 combines with J gene TRBJ2-1, with TRBD1 matching 10 bases. Germline V gene sequence: CDR1 MDHEN, CDR2 SYDVKM. V was pared by 6 bases and J by 5 bases, with 7 bases of the junction left unmatched. CDR3 length: 15 residues. The DNA for the CDR3 is TGTGCCAGCAGATATCCGGGACAGGGGAACAATGAGCAGTTCTTC. Residues: CASRYPGQGNNEQFF.

The chain couples TRBV18 to TRBJ2-3; 7 bases match TRBD1. J was trimmed by 3 bases and V by 3 bases; bases with no gene match: 9. This CDR3 spans 16 amino acids. In germline, CDR1 is KGHSH, CDR2 LQKENI. CDR3 protein: CASSPRARGYTDTQYF. CDR3 nucleotide sequence: TGTGCCAGCTCACCTCGTGCCAGGGGGTATACAGATACGCAGTATTTT.

The chain has TRBV5-1 and TRBJ1-4; TRBD1 matches at 8 bases. The CDR3 sequence is 15 residues long. The V and J ends lost 3 bases and 8 bases, in that order; junction bases with no gene match: 9. The germline gives CDR1 SGHRS, CDR2 YFSETQ. CDR3 amino acids: CASSSGGQGEEKLFF. As DNA, the CDR3 is TGCGCCAGCAGCTCGGGAGGACAGGGAGAGGAAAAACTGTTTTTT.

The chain carries TRBV10-3 and TRBJ2-1; a possible D gene is TRBD1 (5 bases). Germline CDR1 is ENHRY and CDR2 is SYGVKD. The V gene lost 4 bases and the J gene lost 3 bases, with 16 bases spanning the gap. The CDR3 runs to 16 residues. The DNA of the CDR3 is TGTGCCATCAGTGGAGTAGGACAAAGCAACTACAATGAGCAGTTCTTC. Its protein product is CAISGVGQSNYNEQFF.

The rearrangement joins TRBV6-1 to TRBJ2-6; possible D gene TRBD1, 6 bases. V was clipped by 4 bases and J by 0 bases, with 13 bases between them. Germline-derived CDR1 and CDR2 are MNHNS and SASEGT. The CDR3 covers 17 residues. The CDR3 coding sequence is TGTGCCAGCAGTGGGATATGGACAGTCTCTGGGGCCAACGTCCTGACTTTC. It codes for CASSGIWTVSGANVLTF.

The chain links TRBV29-1 to TRBJ1-1, with D hard to call. The CDR3 covers 13 residues. Germline V gene lookup returns CDR1 SQVTM and CDR2 ANQGSEA. V was trimmed by 7 bases and J by 1 base, leaving 13 bases between them. This chain's CDR3 is CSASDRENTEAFF. The CDR3 nucleotides are TGCAGCGCTTCTGATCGGGAGAACACTGAAGCTTTCTTT.

In the case of this clone: Other DNA sequences of this sample code for an identical CDR3. The chain combines TRBV19 with TRBJ1-2; TRBD1 matches 8 bases. Germline V gives CDR1 LNHDA, CDR2 SQIVND (reference sequence). The CDR3 totals 13 residues. V shed 5 bases, J shed 3 bases, and the junction held 2 bases outside the gene matches. The CDR3 DNA reads as TGTGCCAGTAGTCCGGACAGGGACTATGGCTACACCTTC. Translation gives CASSPDRDYGYTF.

The chain recombines TRBV4-1 with TRBJ2-1; tentative D call: TRBD1 (6 bases). Germline-derived CDR1 and CDR2 are MGHRA and YSYEKL. With 1 base removed from V and 0 bases from J, the gap between germline ends came to 16 bases. There are 18 residues in the CDR3. The CDR3 reads CASSQGGWGLYSYNEQFF. For the CDR3, the DNA is TGCGCCAGCAGCCAAGGGGGGTGGGGGCTCTACTCCTACAATGAGCAGTTCTTC.

V and J are TRBV4-1 and TRBJ1-5; 7 bases are a match to TRBD1. CDR3 length: 20 amino acids. Looked up from germline, CDR1 is MGHRA and CDR2 is YSYEKL. The V and J ends lost 2 bases and 2 bases, in that order; junction bases with no gene match: 18. CDR3 sequence: CASSQLSPFEQGFGNQPQHF. The CDR3 DNA is TGCGCCAGCAGCCAATTGAGCCCCTTCGAACAGGGGTTCGGCAATCAGCCCCAGCATTTT.

This sequence joins TRBV28 and TRBJ1-2; D may be TRBD1 (6 bases). Germline CDR1 is MDHEN and CDR2 is SYDVKM. V was clipped by 0 bases and J by 8 bases, with 19 bases between them. This CDR3 has 16 residues. CDR3 region: CASSLWTTGFRSGYTF. The CDR3 DNA reads TGTGCCAGCAGTTTATGGACTACAGGGTTTAGAAGCGGCTACACCTTC.

The chain uses TRBV10-3 and TRBJ1-5; D may be TRBD1 (6 bases). The CDR3 extends over 15 amino acids. The ends were cut back, 4 bases at V and 7 bases at J, with 17 bases in the middle. The V gene's germline CDR1 is ENHRY and CDR2 SYGVKD. CDR3 DNA sequence: TGTGCCATCAGTGCCACACTCGGGACATCACAGCCCCAGCATTTT. Protein sequence: CAISATLGTSQPQHF.

This clone was seen a single time. This chain joins TRBV28 and TRBJ1-5; no firm D call. Per germline, CDR1 MDHEN and CDR2 SYDVKM. This CDR3 spans 17 amino acids. The V end lost 5 bases, the J end lost 1 base, and 18 bases lay between the germline ends. For the CDR3, the DNA is TGTGCCAGCAGTGCTTTTGGGCCGAACGGAAGCAATCAGCCCCAGCATTTT. Its translation: CASSAFGPNGSNQPQHF. The variable domain in full, completed from reference TRBV28 and TRBJ1-5, reads DVKVTQSSRYLVKRTGEKVFLECVQDMDHENMFWYRQDPGLGLRLIYFSYDVKMKEKGDIPEGYSVSREKKERFSLILESASTNQTSMYLCASSAFGPNGSNQPQHFGDGTRLSIL.